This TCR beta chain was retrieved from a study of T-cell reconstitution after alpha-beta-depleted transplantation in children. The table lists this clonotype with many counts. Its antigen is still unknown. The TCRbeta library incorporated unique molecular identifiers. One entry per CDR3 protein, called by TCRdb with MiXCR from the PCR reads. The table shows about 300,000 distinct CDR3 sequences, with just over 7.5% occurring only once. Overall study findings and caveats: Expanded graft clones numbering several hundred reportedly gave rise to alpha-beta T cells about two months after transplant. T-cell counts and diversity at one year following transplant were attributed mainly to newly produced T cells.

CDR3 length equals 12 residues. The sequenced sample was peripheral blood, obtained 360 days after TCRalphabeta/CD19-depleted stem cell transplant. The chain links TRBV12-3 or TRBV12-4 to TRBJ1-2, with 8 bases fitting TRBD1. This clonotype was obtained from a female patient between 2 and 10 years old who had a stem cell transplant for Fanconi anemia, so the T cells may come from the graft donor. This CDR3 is CTDRGKNYGYTF. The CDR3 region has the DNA TGTACCGACAGGGGTAAAAACTATGGCTACACCTTC.